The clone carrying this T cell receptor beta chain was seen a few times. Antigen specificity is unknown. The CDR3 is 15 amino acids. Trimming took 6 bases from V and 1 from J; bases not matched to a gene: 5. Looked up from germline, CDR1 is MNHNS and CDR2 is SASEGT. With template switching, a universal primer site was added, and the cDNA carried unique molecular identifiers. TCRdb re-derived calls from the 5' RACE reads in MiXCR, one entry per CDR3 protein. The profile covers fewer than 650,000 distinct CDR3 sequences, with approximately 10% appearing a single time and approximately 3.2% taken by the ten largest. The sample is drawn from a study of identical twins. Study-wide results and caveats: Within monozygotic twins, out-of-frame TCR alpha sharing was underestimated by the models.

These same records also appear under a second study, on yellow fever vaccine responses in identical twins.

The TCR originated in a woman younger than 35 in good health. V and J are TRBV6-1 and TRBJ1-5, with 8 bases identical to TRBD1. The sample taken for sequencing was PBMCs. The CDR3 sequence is CASSRDRPSNQPQHF. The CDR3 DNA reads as TGTGCCAGCAGCCGGGACAGGCCAAGCAATCAGCCCCAGCATTTT.